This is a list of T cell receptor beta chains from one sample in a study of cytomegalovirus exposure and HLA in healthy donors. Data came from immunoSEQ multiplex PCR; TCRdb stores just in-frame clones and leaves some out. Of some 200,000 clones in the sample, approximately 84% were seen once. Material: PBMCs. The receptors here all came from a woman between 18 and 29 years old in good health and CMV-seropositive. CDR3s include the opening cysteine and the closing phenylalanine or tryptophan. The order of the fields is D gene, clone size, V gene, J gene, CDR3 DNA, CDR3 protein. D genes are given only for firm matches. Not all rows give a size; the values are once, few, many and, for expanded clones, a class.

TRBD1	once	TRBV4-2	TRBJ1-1	TGTGCCAGCAGCCGACGACCGGACAGGGGGCCGGACACTGAAGCTTTCTTT	CASSRRPDRGPDTEAFF
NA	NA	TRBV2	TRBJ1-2	TGTGCCAGCAGTGGAGATTACTATGGCTACACCTTC	CASSGDYYGYTF
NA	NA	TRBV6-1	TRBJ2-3	TGTGCCAGCAGTGCTATCCGGGCCTCCCGGGGGGATACGCAGTATTTT	CASSAIRASRGDTQYF
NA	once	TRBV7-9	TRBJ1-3	TGTGCCGCCCGGACGGGGGGAAACACCATATATTTT	CAARTGGNTIYF
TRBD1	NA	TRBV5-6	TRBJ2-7	TGTGCCAGCAGCTTGGTTACGGGACAGTCCTACGAGCAGTACTTC	CASSLVTGQSYEQYF
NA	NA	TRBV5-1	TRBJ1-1	TGCGCCAGCAGCTCCTCCCAGGTGAACACTGAAGCTTTCTTT	CASSSSQVNTEAFF
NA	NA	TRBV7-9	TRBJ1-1	TGTGCCAGCAGTTTTCCAAGCACCAGGACAGCCCATCTGAACACTGAAGCTTTCTTT	CASSFPSTRTAHLNTEAFF
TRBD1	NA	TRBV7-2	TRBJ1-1	TGTGCCAGCAGCGCCTTCACAGGGGGTGACACTGAAGCTTTCTTT	CASSAFTGGDTEAFF
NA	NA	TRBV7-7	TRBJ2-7	TGTGCCAGCAGCCGAGGGCTGCGCCTCGAGCAGTACTTC	CASSRGLRLEQYF
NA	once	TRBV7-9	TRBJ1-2	TGTGCCAGCAGCGTAACGGGGGACGATGGCTACACCTTC	CASSVTGDDGYTF
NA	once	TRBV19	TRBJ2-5	TGTGCCAGTAGTGCGGGACTGATGATGGGGACCCAGTACTTC	CASSAGLMMGTQYF
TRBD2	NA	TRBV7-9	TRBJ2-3	TGTGCCAGCAGCCCCGGGACTAGTAGTCGCATCCTCACAGATACGCAGTATTTT	CASSPGTSSRILTDTQYF
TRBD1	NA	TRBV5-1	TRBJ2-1	TGCGCCAGCAGGTTCCGGGACAGGGTTATAGGTGAGCAGTTCTTC	CASRFRDRVIGEQFF
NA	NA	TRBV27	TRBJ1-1	TGTGCCAGCAGTCCGGAGAAAAGAAACACTGAAGCTTTCTTT	CASSPEKRNTEAFF
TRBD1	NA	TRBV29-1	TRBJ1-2	TGCAGCGCTGACAGGGCCATTTATGGCTACACCTTC	CSADRAIYGYTF
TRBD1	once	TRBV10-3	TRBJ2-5	TGTGCCATCAGCCCCGGGACAGCCCAAGAGACCCAGTACTTC	CAISPGTAQETQYF
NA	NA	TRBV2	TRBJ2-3	TGTGCCAGCAGTGGGACAGTAATCGGCACAGATACGCAGTATTTT	CASSGTVIGTDTQYF
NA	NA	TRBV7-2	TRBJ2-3	TGTGCCAGCAGCTTAGCCGGGATCACAGATACGCAGTATTTT	CASSLAGITDTQYF
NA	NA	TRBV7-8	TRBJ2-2	TGTGCCAGCAGCTTTAGCGGCGCCACCGGGGAGCTGTTTTTT	CASSFSGATGELFF
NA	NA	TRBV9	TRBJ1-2	TGTGCCAGCGGCCCTGGACAGACCTATGGCTACACCTTC	CASGPGQTYGYTF
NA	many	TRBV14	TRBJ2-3	TGTGCCAGCAGCCAAATACCGTTCGGTAGCGAAAGCACAGATACGCAGTATTTT	CASSQIPFGSESTDTQYF
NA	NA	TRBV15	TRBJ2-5	TGTGCCACCAGCAGAGTGGGGCAACCAGAAGAGACCCAGTACTTC	CATSRVGQPEETQYF
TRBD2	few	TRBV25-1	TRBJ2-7	TGTGCCAGCGGCTGGGGACTATCGGAGCAGTACTTC	CASGWGLSEQYF
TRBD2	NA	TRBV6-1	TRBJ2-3	TGTGCCAGCAGTGGCAAGCGGGGGGGCCGGGGCACAGATACGCAGTATTTT	CASSGKRGGRGTDTQYF
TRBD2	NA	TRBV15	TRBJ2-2	TGTGCCACCAGCCGAGCAGGACTAGCGGTCGGGGAGCTGTTTTTT	CATSRAGLAVGELFF
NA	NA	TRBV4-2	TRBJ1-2	TGTGCCGGAGCGGGAGGAGAAAAGAGTGGCTACACCTTC	CAGAGGEKSGYTF
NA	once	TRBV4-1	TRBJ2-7	TGCGCCAGCAGCCAAGGGGCCAGTCGGTACGAGCAGTACTTC	CASSQGASRYEQYF
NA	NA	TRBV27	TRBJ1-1	TGTGCCAGCAGCACCGGGGGGCGGCAGAACACTGAAGCTTTCTTT	CASSTGGRQNTEAFF